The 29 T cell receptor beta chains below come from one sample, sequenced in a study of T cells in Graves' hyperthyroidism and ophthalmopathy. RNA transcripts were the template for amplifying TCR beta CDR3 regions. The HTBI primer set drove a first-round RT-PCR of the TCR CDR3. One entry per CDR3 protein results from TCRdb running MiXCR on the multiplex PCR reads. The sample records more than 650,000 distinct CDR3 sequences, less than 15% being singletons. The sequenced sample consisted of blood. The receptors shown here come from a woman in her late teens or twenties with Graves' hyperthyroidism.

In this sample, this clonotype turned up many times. The chain's CDR3 is CASSLGFSYNEQFF. CDR3 in DNA: TGTGCCAGCAGCTTGGGCTTCTCCTACAATGAGCAGTTCTTC. This chain uses TRBV5-6 with TRBJ2-1; D is unclear. Germline CDR1 is SGHDT and CDR2 is YYEEEE. CDR3 length equals 14 residues. Trimming pared 0 bases from V and 0 bases from J, leaving 4 bases between.

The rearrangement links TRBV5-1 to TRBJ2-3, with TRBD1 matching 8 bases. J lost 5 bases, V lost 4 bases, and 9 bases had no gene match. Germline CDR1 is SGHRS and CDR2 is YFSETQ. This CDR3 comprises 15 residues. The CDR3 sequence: CASSGRTGKGDTQYF. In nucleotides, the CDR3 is TGCGCCAGCAGCGGACGGACAGGGAAGGGAGATACGCAGTATTTT.

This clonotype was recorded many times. The CDR3 DNA follows: TGTGCCAGCAGCTTGGGCCGGCTCCGCTACGAGCAGTACTTC. Its protein product is CASSLGRLRYEQYF. The chain uses TRBV5-6 and TRBJ2-7; D uncertain. Germline-derived CDR1 and CDR2 are SGHDT and YYEEEE. The CDR3 spans 14 residues. Trimming pared 0 bases from V and 3 bases from J, leaving 10 bases between. The entire variable domain, with the rest obtained from reference TRBV5-6 and TRBJ2-7, is as follows: DAGVTQSPTHLIKTRGQQVTLRCSPKSGHDTVSWYQQALGQGPQFIFQYYEEEERQRGNFPDRFSGHQFPNYSSELNVNALLLGDSALYLCASSLGRLRYEQYFGPGTRLTVT.

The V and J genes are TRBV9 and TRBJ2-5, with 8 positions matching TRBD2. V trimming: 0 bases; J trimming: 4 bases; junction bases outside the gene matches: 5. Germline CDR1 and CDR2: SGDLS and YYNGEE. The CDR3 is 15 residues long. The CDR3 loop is CASSVAGGPRETQYF. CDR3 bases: TGTGCCAGCAGCGTAGCGGGAGGGCCGCGAGAGACCCAGTACTTC.

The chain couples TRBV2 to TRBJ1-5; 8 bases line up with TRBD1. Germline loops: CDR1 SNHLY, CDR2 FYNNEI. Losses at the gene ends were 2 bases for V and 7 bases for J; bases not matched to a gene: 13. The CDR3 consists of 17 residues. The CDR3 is CASSERGDRGPGQPQHF. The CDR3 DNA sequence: TGTGCCAGCAGTGAAAGGGGCGACAGGGGACCAGGGCAGCCCCAGCATTTT.

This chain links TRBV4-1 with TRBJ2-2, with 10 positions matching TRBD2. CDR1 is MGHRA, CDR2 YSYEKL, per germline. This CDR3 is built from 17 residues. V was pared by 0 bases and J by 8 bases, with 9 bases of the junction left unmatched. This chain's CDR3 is CASSQESSGSVRGELFF. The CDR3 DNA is TGCGCCAGCAGCCAAGAATCTAGCGGGAGTGTGAGGGGGGAGCTGTTTTTT.

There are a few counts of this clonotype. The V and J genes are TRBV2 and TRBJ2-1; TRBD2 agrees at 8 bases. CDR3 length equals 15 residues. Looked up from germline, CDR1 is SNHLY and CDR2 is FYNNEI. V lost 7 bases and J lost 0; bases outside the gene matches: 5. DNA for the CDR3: TGTGCCAGCAATTCCCTAGCGGGCTCCTACAATGAGCAGTTCTTC. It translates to CASNSLAGSYNEQFF.

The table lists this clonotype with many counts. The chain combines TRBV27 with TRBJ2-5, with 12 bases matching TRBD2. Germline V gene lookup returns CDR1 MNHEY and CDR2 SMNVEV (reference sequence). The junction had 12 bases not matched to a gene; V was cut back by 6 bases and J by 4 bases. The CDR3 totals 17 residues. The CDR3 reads CASSPLTSGRERETQYF. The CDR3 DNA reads TGTGCCAGCAGCCCCTTGACTAGCGGGAGAGAGCGAGAGACCCAGTACTTC.

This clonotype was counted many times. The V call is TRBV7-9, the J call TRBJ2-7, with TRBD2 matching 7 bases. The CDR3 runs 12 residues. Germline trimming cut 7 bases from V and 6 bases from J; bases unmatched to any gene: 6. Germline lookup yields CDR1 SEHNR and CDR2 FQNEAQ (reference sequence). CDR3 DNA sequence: TGTGCCAGCAAGACCTCGGGAGGCGAGCAGTACTTC. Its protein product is CASKTSGGEQYF.

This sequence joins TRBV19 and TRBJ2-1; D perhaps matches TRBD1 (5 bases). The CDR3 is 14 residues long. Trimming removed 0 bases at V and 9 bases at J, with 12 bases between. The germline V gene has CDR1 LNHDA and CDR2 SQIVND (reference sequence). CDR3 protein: CASSIDRARGEQFF. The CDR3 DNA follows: TGTGCCAGTAGTATAGATCGAGCTAGGGGTGAGCAGTTCTTC.

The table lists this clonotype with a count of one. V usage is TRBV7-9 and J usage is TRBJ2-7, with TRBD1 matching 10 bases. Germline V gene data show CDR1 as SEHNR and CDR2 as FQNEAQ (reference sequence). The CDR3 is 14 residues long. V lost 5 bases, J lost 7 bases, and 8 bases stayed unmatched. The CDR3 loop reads CASSQDGTGAEQYF. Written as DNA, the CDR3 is TGTGCCAGCAGCCAGGACGGGACAGGGGCAGAGCAGTACTTC.

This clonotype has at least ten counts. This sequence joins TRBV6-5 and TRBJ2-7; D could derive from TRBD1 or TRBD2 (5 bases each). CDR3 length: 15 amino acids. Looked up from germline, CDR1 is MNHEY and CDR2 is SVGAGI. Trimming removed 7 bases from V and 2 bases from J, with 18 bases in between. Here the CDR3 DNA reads TGTGCCAGCACAGAGGGGCCAGGTCCTACCTACGAGCAGTACTTC. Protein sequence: CASTEGPGPTYEQYF.

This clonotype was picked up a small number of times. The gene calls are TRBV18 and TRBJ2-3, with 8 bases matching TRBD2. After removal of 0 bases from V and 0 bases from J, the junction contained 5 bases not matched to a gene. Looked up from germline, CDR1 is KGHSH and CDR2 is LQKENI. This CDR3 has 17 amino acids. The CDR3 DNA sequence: TGTGCCAGCTCACCACCTGGCGGGAGGACGAGCACAGATACGCAGTATTTT. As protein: CASSPPGGRTSTDTQYF.

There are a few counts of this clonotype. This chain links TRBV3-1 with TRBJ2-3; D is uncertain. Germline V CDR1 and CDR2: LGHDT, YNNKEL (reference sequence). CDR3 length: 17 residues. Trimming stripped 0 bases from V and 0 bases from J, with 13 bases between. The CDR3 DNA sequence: TGTGCCAGCAGCCAAGAAATCGACTGGACGAGCACAGATACGCAGTATTTT. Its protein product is CASSQEIDWTSTDTQYF.

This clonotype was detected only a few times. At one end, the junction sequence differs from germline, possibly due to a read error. The CDR3 here is CAGSLSQGNTEAFF. The CDR3 nucleotides are TGTGCCGGCAGTCTATCCCAGGGGAACACTGAAGCTTTCTTT. This chain uses TRBV2 with TRBJ1-1, with a weak D call TRBD1 (5 bases). This CDR3 contains 14 residues. Germline CDR1 SNHLY, CDR2 FYNNEI.

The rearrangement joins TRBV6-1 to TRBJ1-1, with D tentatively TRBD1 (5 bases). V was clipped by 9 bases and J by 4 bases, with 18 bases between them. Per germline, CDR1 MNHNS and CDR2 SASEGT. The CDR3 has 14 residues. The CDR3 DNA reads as TGTGCCAGTGCAGGGAAATTGTCTGGCACTGAAGCTTTCTTT. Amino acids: CASAGKLSGTEAFF.

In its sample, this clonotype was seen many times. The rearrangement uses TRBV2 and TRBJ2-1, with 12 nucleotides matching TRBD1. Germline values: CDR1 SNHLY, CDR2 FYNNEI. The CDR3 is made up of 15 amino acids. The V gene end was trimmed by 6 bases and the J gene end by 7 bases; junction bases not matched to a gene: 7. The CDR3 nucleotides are TGTGCCAGCAGCGGGACAGGGGGCGAAACGAATGAGCAGTTCTTC. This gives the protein CASSGTGGETNEQFF.

The CDR3 here is CSLAYYNEQFF. The CDR3 nucleotides are TGCAGCCTTGCCTACTACAATGAGCAGTTCTTC. The genes are TRBV29-1 and TRBJ2-1; D is unresolved. CDR3 length equals 11 residues. CDR1 and CDR2 (germline): SQVTM, ANQGSEA. Trimming cost V 8 bases and J 3 bases, with 8 bases left between them.

The CDR3 sequence is CASSEPTSGRAPEQFF. CDR3 nucleotide sequence: TGTGCCAGCAGTGAACCAACTAGCGGGAGGGCCCCAGAGCAGTTCTTC. The chain couples TRBV6-1 to TRBJ2-1; 13 positions match TRBD2. The CDR3 contains 16 residues. With V trimmed by 2 bases and J by 10 bases, 8 bases remained unmatched. Germline-derived CDR1 and CDR2 are MNHNS and SASEGT.

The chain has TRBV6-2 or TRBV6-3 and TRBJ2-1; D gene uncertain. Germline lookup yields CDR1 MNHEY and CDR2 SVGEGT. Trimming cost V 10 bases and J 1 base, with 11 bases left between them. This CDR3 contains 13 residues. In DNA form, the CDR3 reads TGTGCCACTAAAGACGGATCCTACAATGAGCAGTTCTTC. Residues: CATKDGSYNEQFF.

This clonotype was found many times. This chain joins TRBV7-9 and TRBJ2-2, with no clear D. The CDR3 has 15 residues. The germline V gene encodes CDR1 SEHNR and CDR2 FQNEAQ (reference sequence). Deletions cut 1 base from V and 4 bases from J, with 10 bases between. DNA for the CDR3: TGTGCCAGCAGCTTAGGGTTTGGCGGCACCGGGGAGCTGTTTTTT. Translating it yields CASSLGFGGTGELFF.

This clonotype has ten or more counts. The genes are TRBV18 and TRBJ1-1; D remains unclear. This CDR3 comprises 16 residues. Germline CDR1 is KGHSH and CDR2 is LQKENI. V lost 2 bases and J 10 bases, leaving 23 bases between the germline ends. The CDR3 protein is CASSPIEGHQKVGAFF. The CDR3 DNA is TGTGCCAGCTCACCAATCGAAGGTCATCAAAAGGTCGGAGCTTTCTTT.

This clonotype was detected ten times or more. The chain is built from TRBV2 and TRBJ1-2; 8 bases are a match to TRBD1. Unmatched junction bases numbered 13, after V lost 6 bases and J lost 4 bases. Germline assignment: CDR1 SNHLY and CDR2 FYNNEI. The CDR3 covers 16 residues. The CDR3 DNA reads TGTGCCAGCAGGGGAGTGAGACAGGGGACAGGCTATGGCTACACCTTC. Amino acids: CASRGVRQGTGYGYTF. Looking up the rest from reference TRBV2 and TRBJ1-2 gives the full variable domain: EPEVTQTPSHQVTQMGQEVILRCVPISNHLYFYWYRQILGQKVEFLVSFYNNEISEKSEIFDDQFSVERPDGSNFTLKIRSTKLEDSAMYFCASRGVRQGTGYGYTFGSGTRLTVV.

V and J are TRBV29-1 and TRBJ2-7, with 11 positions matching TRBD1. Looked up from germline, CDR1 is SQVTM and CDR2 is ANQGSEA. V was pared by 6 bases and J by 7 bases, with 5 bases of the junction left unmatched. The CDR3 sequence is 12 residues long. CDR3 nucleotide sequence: TGCAGCGTAAGGACAGGGGGCTTGGAGCAGTACTTC. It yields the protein CSVRTGGLEQYF.

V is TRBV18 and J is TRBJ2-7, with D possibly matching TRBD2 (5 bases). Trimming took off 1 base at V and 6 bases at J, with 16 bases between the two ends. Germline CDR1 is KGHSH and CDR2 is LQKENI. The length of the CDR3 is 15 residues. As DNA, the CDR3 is TGTGCCAGCTCACCACAGAGTCTAGCCGGAGGCGAGCAGTACTTC. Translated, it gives CASSPQSLAGGEQYF.

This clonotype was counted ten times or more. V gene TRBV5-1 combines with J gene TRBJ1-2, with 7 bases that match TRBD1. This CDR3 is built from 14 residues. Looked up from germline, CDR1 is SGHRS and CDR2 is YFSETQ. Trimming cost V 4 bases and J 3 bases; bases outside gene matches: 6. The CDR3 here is CASSRTGDDYGYTF. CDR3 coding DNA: TGCGCCAGCAGCCGTACAGGGGACGACTATGGCTACACCTTC.

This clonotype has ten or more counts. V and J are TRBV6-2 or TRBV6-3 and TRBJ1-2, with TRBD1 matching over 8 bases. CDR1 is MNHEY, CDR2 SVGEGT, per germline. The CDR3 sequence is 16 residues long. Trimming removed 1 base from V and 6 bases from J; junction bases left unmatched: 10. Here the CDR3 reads CASSYLTGAPPDGYTF. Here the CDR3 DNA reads TGTGCCAGCAGTTACTTGACAGGGGCGCCGCCGGATGGCTACACCTTC.

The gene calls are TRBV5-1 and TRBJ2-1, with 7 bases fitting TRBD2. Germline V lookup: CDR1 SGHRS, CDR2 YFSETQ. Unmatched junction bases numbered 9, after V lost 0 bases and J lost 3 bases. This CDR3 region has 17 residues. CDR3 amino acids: CASSLGGGSLHYNEQFF. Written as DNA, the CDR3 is TGCGCCAGCAGCTTGGGCGGCGGGAGCCTTCACTACAATGAGCAGTTCTTC.

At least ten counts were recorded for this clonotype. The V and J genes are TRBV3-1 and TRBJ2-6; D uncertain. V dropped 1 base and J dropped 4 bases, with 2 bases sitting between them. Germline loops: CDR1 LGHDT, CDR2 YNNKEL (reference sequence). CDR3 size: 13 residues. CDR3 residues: CASSQAGANVLTF. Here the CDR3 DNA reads TGTGCCAGCAGCCAAGCAGGGGCCAACGTCCTGACTTTC.